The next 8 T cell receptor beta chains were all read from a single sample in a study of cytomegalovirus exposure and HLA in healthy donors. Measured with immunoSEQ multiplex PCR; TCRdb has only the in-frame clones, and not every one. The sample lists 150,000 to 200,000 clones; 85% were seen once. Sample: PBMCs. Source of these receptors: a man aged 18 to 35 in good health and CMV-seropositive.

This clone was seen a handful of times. The CDR3 bases are TGTGCCACCAGCAGAGATCCCCGGGGTCAGCCCCAGCATTTT. Protein sequence: CATSRDPRGQPQHF. This rearrangement joins TRBV15 to TRBJ1-5; D remains unclear. Germline V gene lookup returns CDR1 LNHNV and CDR2 YYDKDF (reference sequence). V lost 0 bases and J 6 bases, leaving 9 bases between the germline ends. The CDR3 is 14 residues long.

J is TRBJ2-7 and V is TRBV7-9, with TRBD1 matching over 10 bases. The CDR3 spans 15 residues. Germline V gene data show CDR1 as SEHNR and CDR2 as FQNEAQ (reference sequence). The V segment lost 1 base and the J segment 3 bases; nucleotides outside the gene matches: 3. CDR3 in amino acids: CASSLVRDRGYEQYF. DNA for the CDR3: TGTGCCAGCAGCTTAGTGAGGGACAGGGGCTACGAGCAGTACTTC.

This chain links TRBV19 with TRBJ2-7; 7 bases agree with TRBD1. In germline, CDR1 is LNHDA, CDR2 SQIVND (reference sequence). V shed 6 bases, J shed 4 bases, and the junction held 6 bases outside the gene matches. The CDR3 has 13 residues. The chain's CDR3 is CASSTGQPYEQYF. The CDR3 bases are TGTGCCAGTAGCACGGGACAGCCATACGAGCAGTACTTC.

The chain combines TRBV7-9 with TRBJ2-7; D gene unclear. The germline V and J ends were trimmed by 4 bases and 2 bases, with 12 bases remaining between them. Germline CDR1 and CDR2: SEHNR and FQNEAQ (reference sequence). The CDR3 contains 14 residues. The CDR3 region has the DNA TGTGCCAGCAGCTCTTACACAGATCCCTACGAGCAGTACTTC. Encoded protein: CASSSYTDPYEQYF.

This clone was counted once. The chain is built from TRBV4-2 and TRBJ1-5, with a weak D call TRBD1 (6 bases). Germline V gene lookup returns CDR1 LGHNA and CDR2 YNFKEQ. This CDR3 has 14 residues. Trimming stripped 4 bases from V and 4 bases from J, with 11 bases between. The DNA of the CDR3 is TGTGCCAGCAGCCCCTCAGGACAGAATCAGCCCCAGCATTTT. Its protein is CASSPSGQNQPQHF.

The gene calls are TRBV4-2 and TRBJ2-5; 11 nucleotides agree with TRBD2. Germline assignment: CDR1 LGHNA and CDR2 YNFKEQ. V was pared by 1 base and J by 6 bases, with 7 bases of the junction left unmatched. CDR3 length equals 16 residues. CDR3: CASSQAGTSGEKTQYF. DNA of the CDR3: TGTGCCAGCAGCCAAGCCGGGACTAGCGGAGAGAAGACCCAGTACTTC.

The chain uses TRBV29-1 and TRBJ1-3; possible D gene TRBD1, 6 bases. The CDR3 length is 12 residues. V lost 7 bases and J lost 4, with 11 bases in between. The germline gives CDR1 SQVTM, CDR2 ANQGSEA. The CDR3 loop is CSARDIGNTIYF. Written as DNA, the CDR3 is TGCAGCGCCCGGGACATAGGAAACACCATATATTTT.

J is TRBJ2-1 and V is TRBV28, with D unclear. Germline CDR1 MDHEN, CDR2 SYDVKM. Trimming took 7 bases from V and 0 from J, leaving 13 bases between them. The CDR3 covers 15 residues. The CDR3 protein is CASTPLLSSYNEQFF. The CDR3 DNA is TGTGCCAGCACCCCACTACTCAGCTCCTACAATGAGCAGTTCTTC. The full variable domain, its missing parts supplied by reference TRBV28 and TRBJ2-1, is DVKVTQSSRYLVKRTGEKVFLECVQDMDHENMFWYRQDPGLGLRLIYFSYDVKMKEKGDIPEGYSVSREKKERFSLILESASTNQTSMYLCASTPLLSSYNEQFFGPGTRLTVL.